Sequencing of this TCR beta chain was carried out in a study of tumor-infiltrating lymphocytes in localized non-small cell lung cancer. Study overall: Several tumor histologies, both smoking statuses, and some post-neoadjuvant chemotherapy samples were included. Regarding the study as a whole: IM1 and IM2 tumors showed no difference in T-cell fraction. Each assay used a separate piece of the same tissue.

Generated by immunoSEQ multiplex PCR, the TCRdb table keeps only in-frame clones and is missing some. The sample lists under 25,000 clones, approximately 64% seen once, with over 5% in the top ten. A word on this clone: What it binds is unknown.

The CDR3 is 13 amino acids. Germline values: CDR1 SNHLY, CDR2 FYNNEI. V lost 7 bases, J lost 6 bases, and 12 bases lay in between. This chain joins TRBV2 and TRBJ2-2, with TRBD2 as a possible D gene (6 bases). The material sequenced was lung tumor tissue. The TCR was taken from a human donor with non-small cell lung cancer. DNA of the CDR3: TGTGCCAGCACTGAGACTAGTCCCGGGGAGCTGTTTTTT. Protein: CASTETSPGELFF.